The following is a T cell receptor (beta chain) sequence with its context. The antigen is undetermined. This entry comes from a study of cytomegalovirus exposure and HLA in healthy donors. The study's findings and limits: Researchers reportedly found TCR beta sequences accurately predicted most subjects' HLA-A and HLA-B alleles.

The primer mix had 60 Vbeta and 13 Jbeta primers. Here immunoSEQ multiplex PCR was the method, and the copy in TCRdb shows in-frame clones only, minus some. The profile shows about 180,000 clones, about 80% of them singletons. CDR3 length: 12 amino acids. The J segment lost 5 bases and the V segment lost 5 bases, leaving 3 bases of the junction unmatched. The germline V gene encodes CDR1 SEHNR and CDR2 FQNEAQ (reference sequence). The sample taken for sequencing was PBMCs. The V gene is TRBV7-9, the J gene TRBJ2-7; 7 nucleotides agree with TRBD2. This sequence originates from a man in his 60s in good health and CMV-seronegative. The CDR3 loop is CASSNREDEQYF. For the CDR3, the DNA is TGTGCCAGCAGCAACCGGGAGGACGAGCAGTACTTC.